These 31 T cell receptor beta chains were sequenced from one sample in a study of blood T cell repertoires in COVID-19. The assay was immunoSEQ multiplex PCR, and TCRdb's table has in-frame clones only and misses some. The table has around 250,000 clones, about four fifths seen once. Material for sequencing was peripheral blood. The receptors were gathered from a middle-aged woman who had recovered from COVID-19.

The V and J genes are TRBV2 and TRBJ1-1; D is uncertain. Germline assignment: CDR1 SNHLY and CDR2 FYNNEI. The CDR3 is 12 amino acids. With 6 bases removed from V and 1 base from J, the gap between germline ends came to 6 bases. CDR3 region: CASRYGNTEAFF. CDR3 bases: TGTGCCAGCAGGTACGGGAACACTGAAGCTTTCTTT.

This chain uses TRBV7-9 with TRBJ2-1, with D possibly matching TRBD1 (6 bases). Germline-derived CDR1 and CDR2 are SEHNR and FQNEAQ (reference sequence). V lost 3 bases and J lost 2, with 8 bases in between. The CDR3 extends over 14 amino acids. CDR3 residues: CASSLGAAYNEQFF. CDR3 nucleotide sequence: TGTGCCAGCAGCTTGGGGGCTGCCTACAATGAGCAGTTCTTC.

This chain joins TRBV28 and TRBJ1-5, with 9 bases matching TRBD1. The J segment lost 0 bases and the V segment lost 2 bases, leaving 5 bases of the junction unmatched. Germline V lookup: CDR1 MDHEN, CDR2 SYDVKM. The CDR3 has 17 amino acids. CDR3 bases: TGTGCCAGCAGTTTAAGGGGACAGGGAGATAGCAATCAGCCCCAGCATTTT. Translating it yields CASSLRGQGDSNQPQHF.

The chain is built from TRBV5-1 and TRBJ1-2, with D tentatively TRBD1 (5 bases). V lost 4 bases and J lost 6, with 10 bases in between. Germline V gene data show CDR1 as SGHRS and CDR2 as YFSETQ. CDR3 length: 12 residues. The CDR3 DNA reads TGCGCCAGCAGCCTGACAGCAGATGGCTACACCTTC. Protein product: CASSLTADGYTF.

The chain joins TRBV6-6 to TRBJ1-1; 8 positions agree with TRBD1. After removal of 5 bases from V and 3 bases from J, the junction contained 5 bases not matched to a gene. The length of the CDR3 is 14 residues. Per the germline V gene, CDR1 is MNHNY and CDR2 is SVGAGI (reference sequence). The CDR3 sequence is CASSTLQGDTEAFF. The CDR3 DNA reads TGTGCCAGCAGTACCTTACAGGGGGACACTGAAGCTTTCTTT.

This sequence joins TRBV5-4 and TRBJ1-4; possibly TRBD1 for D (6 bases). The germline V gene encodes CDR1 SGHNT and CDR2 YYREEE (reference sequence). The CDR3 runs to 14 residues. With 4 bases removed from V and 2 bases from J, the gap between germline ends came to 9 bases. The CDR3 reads CASSERGTNEKLFF. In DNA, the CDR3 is TGTGCCAGCAGCGAGAGGGGGACTAATGAAAAACTGTTTTTT.

The CDR3 here is CASSLRPGRGVQETQYF. CDR3 coding DNA: TGCGCCAGCAGCTTGAGGCCGGGGCGCGGGGTCCAAGAGACCCAGTACTTC. V is TRBV5-1 and J is TRBJ2-5; possibly TRBD2 for D (6 bases). Trimming removed 1 base from V and 1 base from J, with 17 bases in between. CDR1 SGHRS and CDR2 YFSETQ come from the germline V gene. The CDR3 contains 17 residues.

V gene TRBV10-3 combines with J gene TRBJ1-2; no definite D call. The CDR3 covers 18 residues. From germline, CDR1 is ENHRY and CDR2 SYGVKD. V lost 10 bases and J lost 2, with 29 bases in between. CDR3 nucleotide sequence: TGTGCCACCTTAGCCCGGGAACCCTCCAGAACACTCAACTATGGCTACACCTTC. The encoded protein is CATLAREPSRTLNYGYTF.

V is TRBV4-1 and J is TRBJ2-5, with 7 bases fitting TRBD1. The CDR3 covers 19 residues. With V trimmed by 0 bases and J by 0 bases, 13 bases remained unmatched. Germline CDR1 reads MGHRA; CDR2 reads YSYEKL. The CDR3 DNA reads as TGCGCCAGCAGCCAAGATTTTCGGGCAACCGGGACAGACCAAGAGACCCAGTACTTC. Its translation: CASSQDFRATGTDQETQYF.

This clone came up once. The CDR3 bases are TGCGCCAGCAGCCCCCGACAGGTCGCGGACACCGGGGAGCTGTTTTTT. Translated: CASSPRQVADTGELFF. The V and J genes are TRBV5-1 and TRBJ2-2; possibly TRBD1 for D (6 bases). V lost 4 bases to trimming and J lost 3 bases, with 16 bases between them. The germline V gene has CDR1 SGHRS and CDR2 YFSETQ. This CDR3 is built from 16 residues.

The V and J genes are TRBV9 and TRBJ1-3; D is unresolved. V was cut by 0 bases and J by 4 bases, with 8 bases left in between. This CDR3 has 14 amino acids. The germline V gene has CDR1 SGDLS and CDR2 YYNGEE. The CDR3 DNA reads TGTGCCAGCAGCGTAGGTTATGGCGGAAACACCATATATTTT. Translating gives CASSVGYGGNTIYF.

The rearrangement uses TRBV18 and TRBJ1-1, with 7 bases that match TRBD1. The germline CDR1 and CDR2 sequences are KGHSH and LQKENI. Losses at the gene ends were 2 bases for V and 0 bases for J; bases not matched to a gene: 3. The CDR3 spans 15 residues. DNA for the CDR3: TGTGCCAGCTCACCATCGACAGGGCTGAACACTGAAGCTTTCTTT. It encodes CASSPSTGLNTEAFF. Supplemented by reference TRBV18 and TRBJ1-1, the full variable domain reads NAGVMQNPRHLVRRRGQEARLRCSPMKGHSHVYWYRQLPEEGLKFMVYLQKENIIDESGMPKERFSAEFPKEGPSILRIQQVVRGDSAAYFCASSPSTGLNTEAFFGQGTRLTVV.

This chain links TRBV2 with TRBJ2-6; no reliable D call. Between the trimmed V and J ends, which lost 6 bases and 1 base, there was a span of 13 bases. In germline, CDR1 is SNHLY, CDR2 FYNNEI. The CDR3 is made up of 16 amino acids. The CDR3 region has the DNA TGTGCCAGCAGGAGAATCGGGTATTCTGGGGCCAACGTCCTGACTTTC. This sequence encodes CASRRIGYSGANVLTF.

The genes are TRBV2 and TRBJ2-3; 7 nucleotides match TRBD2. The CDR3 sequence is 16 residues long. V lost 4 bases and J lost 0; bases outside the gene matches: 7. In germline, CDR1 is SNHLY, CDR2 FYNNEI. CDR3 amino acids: CASSGPGRGSTDTQYF. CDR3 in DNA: TGTGCCAGCAGTGGACCCGGGCGGGGGAGCACAGATACGCAGTATTTT.

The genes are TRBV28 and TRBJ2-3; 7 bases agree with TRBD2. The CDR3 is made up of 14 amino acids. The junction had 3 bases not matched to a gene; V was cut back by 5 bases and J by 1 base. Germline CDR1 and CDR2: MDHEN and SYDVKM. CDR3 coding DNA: TGTGCCAGCAGTCTAGGACTAGGCACAGATACGCAGTATTTT. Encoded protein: CASSLGLGTDTQYF. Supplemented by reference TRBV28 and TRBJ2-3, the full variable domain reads DVKVTQSSRYLVKRTGEKVFLECVQDMDHENMFWYRQDPGLGLRLIYFSYDVKMKEKGDIPEGYSVSREKKERFSLILESASTNQTSMYLCASSLGLGTDTQYFGPGTRLTVL.

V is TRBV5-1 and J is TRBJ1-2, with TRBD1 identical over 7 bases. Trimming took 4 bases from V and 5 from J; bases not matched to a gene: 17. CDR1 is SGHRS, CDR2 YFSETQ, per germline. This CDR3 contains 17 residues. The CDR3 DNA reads TGCGCCAGCAGCGGCGCCGGGACAGTCGCTCGATTTTATGGCTACACCTTC. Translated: CASSGAGTVARFYGYTF.

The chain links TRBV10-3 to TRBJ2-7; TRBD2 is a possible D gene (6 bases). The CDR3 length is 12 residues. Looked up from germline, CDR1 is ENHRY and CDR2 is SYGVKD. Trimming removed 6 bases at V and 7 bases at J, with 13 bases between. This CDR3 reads CAISASGVEQYF. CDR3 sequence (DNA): TGTGCCATCAGCGCCTCGGGGGTAGAGCAGTACTTC.

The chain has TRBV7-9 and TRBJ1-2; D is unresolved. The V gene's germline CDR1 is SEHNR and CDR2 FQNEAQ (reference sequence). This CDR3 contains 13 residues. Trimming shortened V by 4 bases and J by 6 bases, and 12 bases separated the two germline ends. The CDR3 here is CASSYDGGDGYTF. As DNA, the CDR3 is TGTGCCAGCAGCTACGACGGAGGAGATGGCTACACCTTC.

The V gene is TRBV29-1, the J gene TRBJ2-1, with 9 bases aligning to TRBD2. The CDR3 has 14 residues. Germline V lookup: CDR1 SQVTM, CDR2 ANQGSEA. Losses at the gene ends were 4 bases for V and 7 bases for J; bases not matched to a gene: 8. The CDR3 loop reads CSVVRLAGLNEQFF. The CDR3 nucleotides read TGCAGCGTTGTTCGGCTAGCGGGGTTAAATGAGCAGTTCTTC.

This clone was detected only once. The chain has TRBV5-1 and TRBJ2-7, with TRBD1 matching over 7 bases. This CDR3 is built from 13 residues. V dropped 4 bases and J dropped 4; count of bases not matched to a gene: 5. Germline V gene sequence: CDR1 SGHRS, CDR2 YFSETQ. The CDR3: CASSQTGNYEQYF. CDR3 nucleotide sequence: TGCGCCAGCAGCCAGACAGGGAATTACGAGCAGTACTTC.

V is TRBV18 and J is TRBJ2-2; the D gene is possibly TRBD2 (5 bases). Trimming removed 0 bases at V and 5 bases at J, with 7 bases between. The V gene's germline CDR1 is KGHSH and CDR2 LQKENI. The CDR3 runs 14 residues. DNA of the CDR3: TGTGCCAGCTCACCACCAGGACTGACCGGGGAGCTGTTTTTT. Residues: CASSPPGLTGELFF.

This chain's CDR3 is CASSQGERGTDTQYF. DNA for the CDR3: TGTGCCAGCAGCCAGGGGGAGAGGGGCACAGATACGCAGTATTTT. The gene calls are TRBV11-3 and TRBJ2-3, with 7 bases lining up with TRBD1. After removal of 5 bases from V and 1 base from J, the junction contained 6 bases not matched to a gene. CDR3 length equals 15 residues. Germline V lookup: CDR1 SGHNT, CDR2 YENEEA.

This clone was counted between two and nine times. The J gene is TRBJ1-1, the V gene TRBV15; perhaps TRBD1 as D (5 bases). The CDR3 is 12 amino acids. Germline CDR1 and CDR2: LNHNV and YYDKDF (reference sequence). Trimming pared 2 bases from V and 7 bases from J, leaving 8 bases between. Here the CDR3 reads CATSRTQGEAFF. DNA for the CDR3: TGTGCCACCAGCAGAACCCAGGGTGAAGCTTTCTTT.

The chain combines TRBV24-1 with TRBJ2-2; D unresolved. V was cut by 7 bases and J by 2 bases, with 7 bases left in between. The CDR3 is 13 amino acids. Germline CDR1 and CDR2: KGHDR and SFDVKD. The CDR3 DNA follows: TGTGCCACCAGGGCCAGAAACACCGGGGAGCTGTTTTTT. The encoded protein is CATRARNTGELFF.

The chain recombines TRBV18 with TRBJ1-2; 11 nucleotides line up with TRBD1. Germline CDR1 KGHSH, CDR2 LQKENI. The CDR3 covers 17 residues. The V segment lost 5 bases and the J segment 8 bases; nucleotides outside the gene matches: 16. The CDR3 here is CASSGLGQGVTLGGYTF. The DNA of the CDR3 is TGTGCCAGCTCAGGATTGGGACAGGGGGTGACCCTGGGAGGCTACACCTTC.

The CDR3 nucleotides read TGTGCCAGCAGCCCCCCCGTGGGAGTAGGAAACACCATATATTTT. Translation gives CASSPPVGVGNTIYF. This chain joins TRBV3-1 (or the pseudogene TRBV3-2) and TRBJ1-3; D not resolved. Germline assignment: CDR1 LGHDT and CDR2 YNNKEL (reference sequence). There are 15 residues in the CDR3. Trimming left V 4 bases short and J 4 bases short, with 14 bases between.

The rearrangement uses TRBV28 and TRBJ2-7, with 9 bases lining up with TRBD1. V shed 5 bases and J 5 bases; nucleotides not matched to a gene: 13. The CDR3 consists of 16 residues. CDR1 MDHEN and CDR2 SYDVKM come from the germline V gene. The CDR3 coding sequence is TGTGCCAGCAGTCCACCGGGACAGGGTAGCGGCAACGAGCAGTACTTC. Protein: CASSPPGQGSGNEQYF.

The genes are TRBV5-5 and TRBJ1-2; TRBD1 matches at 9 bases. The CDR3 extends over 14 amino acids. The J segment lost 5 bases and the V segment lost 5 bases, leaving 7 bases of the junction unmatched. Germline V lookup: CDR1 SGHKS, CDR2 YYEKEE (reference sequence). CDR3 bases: TGTGCCAGCAGAAGACAGGGGGAAGGGTATGGCTACACCTTC. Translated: CASRRQGEGYGYTF.

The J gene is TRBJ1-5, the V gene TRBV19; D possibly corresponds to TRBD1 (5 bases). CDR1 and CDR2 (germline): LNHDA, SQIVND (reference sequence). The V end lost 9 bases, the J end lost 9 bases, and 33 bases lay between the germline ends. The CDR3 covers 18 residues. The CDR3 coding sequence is TGTGCCAGCCGGGAGGGCAGGGAAGGATGGGAGGACTCAAGGCCCCAGCATTTT. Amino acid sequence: CASREGREGWEDSRPQHF.

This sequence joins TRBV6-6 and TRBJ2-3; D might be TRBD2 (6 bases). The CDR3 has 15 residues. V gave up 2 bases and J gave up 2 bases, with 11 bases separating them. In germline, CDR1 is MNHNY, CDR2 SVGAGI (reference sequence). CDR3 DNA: TGTGCCAGCAGTTACCCCGGGGGATCCACAGATACGCAGTATTTT. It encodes CASSYPGGSTDTQYF.

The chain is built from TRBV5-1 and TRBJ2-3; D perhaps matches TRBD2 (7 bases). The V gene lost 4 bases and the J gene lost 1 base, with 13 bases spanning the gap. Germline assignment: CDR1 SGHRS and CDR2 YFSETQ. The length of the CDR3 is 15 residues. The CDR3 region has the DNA TGCGCCAGCAGCGGGAGGGGGGCACGCACAGATACGCAGTATTTT. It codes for CASSGRGARTDTQYF.